This TCR beta chain was found in a study of cytomegalovirus exposure and HLA in healthy donors. Study-wide findings and caveats: Sequencing probably produced one cluster of sequence variants that were highly shared. In vitro experiments confirmed that three CMV-associated chains were specific for CMV antigens.

It was with 60 Vbeta and 13 Jbeta primers that the PCR ran. Sequencing used immunoSEQ multiplex PCR; TCRdb keeps in-frame clones, though not all of them. In all, the sample yields approximately 120,000 clones. Turning to this clone: Its target is unknown.

Trimming cost V 0 bases and J 11 bases, with 13 bases left between them. The length of the CDR3 is 12 residues. Germline V gene lookup returns CDR1 GTSNPN and CDR2 SVGIG (reference sequence). The chain links TRBV30 to TRBJ2-5; D gene unclear. This receptor was identified in a man aged 35 to 55 in good health and CMV-seronegative. Sequencing was carried out using PBMCs. CDR3 region: CAWSVDGGEQYF. The CDR3 nucleotides read TGTGCCTGGAGTGTAGATGGCGGAGAGCAGTACTTC.